These 11 T cell receptor beta chains originate from one sample sequenced in a study of blood T cell repertoires in COVID-19. TCRdb keeps only in-frame clones here, not all; method: immunoSEQ multiplex PCR. The repertoire has 250,000 to 350,000 clones, around 90% of them found once; the top ten carry 5.5% to 8%. The sample comprised peripheral blood. These TCRs come from a woman aged 45-65 years with COVID-19, enrolled during active disease.

J is TRBJ1-4 and V is TRBV6-4; no reliable D call. The CDR3 spans 16 residues. V dropped 2 bases and J dropped 0 bases, with 10 bases sitting between them. CDR1 and CDR2 from the germline V gene are MRHNA and SNTAGT. The CDR3: CASSDKGRATNEKLFF. In DNA form, the CDR3 reads TGTGCCAGCAGTGACAAAGGTCGGGCAACTAATGAAAAACTGTTTTTT.

This clone was found once. The J gene is TRBJ2-6, the V gene TRBV3-1 (or the pseudogene TRBV3-2); D is possibly TRBD1 (6 bases). The germline V and J ends were trimmed by 3 bases and 2 bases, with 17 bases remaining between them. The V gene's germline CDR1 is LGHDT and CDR2 YNNKEL (reference sequence). The CDR3 runs to 18 residues. As DNA, the CDR3 is TGTGCCAGCAGCCATGACTCATCCAGGGACACTGGGGCCAACGTCCTGACTTTC. As protein: CASSHDSSRDTGANVLTF.

The chain is built from TRBV7-2 and TRBJ1-3; 9 bases are a match to TRBD1. V gave up 6 bases and J gave up 2 bases; unmatched junction bases: 11. The CDR3 is made up of 17 amino acids. Germline V gene lookup returns CDR1 SGHTA and CDR2 FQGNSA. CDR3 region: CASRSGTGSRAGNTIYF. The CDR3 region has the DNA TGTGCCAGCAGGTCCGGGACAGGGTCAAGAGCTGGAAACACCATATATTTT.

V gene TRBV2 combines with J gene TRBJ2-1; 14 bases line up with TRBD2. This CDR3 is 18 amino acids long. Germline V gene lookup returns CDR1 SNHLY and CDR2 FYNNEI. V gave up 5 bases and J gave up 5 bases; unmatched junction bases: 11. The CDR3 nucleotides read TGTGCCAGCAGTTTAGTAATGGGACTAGCGGGAGAACACAATGAGCAGTTCTTC. This translates into CASSLVMGLAGEHNEQFF.

The rearrangement uses TRBV11-3 and TRBJ2-1, with D unclear. Germline CDR1 is SGHNT and CDR2 is YENEEA. The CDR3 spans 15 residues. V gave up 0 bases and J gave up 4 bases, with 10 bases separating them. CDR3 coding DNA: TGTGCCAGCAGCTTAGATCTGGCCGGGTACAATGAGCAGTTCTTC. Amino acid sequence: CASSLDLAGYNEQFF.

The rearrangement links TRBV6-5 to TRBJ1-2; D is unclear. Germline CDR1 reads MNHEY; CDR2 reads SVGAGI. The V end was cut by 0 bases, the J end by 2 bases, with 10 bases between. The CDR3 covers 15 residues. The CDR3 protein is CASSYSYQANYGYTF. The CDR3, as DNA: TGTGCCAGCAGTTACTCGTATCAGGCAAACTATGGCTACACCTTC.

This clone has a single count. V gene TRBV11-2 combines with J gene TRBJ2-7; TRBD2 is a possible D gene (5 bases). CDR3 length: 14 amino acids. The germline V and J ends were trimmed by 5 bases and 0 bases, with 11 bases remaining between them. Germline V lookup: CDR1 SGHAT, CDR2 FQNNGV. The CDR3 reads CASSPSRGSYEQYF. The CDR3 coding sequence is TGTGCCAGCAGCCCGTCCCGGGGCTCCTACGAGCAGTACTTC.

The V call is TRBV9, the J call TRBJ2-3, with D unclear. Germline V gene sequence: CDR1 SGDLS, CDR2 YYNGEE. Trimming pared 3 bases from V and 4 bases from J, leaving 9 bases between. This CDR3 has 13 residues. The CDR3 loop reads CASSDPVSDTQYF. The CDR3 DNA reads as TGTGCCAGCAGCGATCCTGTCTCAGATACGCAGTATTTT.

This rearrangement joins TRBV5-1 to TRBJ2-1; the D is unclear. V lost 6 bases to trimming and J lost 0 bases, with 13 bases between them. The CDR3 covers 15 residues. Germline values: CDR1 SGHRS, CDR2 YFSETQ. The CDR3 DNA is TGCGCCAGCACCGACTCGATCAGCTCCTACAATGAGCAGTTCTTC. Protein product: CASTDSISSYNEQFF. Based on the CDR3 plus reference TRBV5-1 and TRBJ2-1, the full variable domain is KAGVTQTPRYLIKTRGQQVTLSCSPISGHRSVSWYQQTPGQGLQFLFEYFSETQRNKGNFPGRFSGRQFSNSRSEMNVSTLELGDSALYLCASTDSISSYNEQFFGPGTRLTVL.

The chain has TRBV19 and TRBJ2-3; TRBD1 agrees at 7 bases. The length of the CDR3 is 16 residues. The V gene end was trimmed by 1 base and the J gene end by 1 base; junction bases not matched to a gene: 5. Germline lookup yields CDR1 LNHDA and CDR2 SQIVND (reference sequence). CDR3 in amino acids: CASSIATGHGTDTQYF. The CDR3 nucleotides are TGTGCCAGTAGTATAGCGACAGGGCATGGCACAGATACGCAGTATTTT.

The chain uses TRBV7-8 and TRBJ2-1, with D tentatively TRBD2 (5 bases). Trimming shortened V by 0 bases and J by 4 bases, and 13 bases separated the two germline ends. The germline gives CDR1 SGHVS, CDR2 FQNEAQ. The CDR3 has 16 amino acids. The CDR3 here is CASSLAASLIYNEQFF. The DNA of the CDR3 is TGTGCCAGCAGCTTAGCTGCTAGCCTTATATACAATGAGCAGTTCTTC. Using reference TRBV7-8 and TRBJ2-1 for the parts outside the CDR3, the full variable domain is GAGVSQSPRYKVAKRGQDVALRCDPISGHVSLFWYQQALGQGPEFLTYFQNEAQLDKSGLPSDRFFAERPEGSVSTLKIQRTQQEDSAVYLCASSLAASLIYNEQFFGPGTRLTVL.